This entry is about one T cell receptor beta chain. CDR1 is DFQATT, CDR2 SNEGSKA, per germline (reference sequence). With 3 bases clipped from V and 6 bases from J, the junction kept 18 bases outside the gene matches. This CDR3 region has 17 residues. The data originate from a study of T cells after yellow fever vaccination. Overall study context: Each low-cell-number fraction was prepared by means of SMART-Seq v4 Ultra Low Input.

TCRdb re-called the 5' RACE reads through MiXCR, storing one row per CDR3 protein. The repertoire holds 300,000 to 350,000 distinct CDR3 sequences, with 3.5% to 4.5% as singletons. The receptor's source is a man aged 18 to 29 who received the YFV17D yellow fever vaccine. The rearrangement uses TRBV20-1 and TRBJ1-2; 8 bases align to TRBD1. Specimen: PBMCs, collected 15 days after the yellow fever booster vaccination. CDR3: CSASPIEGQGFDNGYTF. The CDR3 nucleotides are TGCAGTGCTAGTCCCATTGAAGGACAGGGATTCGACAATGGCTACACCTTC.